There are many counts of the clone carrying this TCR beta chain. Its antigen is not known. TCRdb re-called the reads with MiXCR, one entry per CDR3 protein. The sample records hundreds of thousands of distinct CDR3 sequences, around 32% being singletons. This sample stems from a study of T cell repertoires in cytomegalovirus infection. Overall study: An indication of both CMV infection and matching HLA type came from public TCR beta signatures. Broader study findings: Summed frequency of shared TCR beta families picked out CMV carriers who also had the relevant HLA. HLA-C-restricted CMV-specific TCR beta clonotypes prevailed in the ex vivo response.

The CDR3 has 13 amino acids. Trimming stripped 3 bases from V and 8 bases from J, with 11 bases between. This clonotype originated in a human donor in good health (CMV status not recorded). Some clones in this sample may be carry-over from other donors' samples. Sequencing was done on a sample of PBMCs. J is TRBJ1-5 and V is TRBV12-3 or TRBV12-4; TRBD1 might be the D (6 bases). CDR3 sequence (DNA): TGTGCCAGCAGTTTCAGGGGTTTTGAGCCCCAGCATTTT. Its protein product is CASSFRGFEPQHF.